This is a list of T cell receptor beta chains from one sample in a study of blood T cell repertoires in COVID-19. Here immunoSEQ multiplex PCR was the method, and the copy in TCRdb shows in-frame clones only, minus some. Among 120,000 to 150,000 clones listed, under 80% were seen once. Source material: peripheral blood. The receptors originated from an elderly man with acute or convalescent COVID-19. Both conserved end residues are part of each CDR3. A D gene is named only where the DNA matches it firmly. Some rows mark clone size as missing; the rest say once, few, many or name a class of expanded clone.

cdr3_aa: CASSPGGDEQYF
cdr3_nt: TGTGCCAGCAGCCCAGGGGGAGACGAGCAGTACTTC
v_call: TRBV3-1/TRBV3-2
clone_size: -
d_call: TRBD1
j_call: TRBJ2-7

cdr3_aa: CASSILVGGLDRTDTQYF
cdr3_nt: TGTGCCAGTAGTATATTGGTGGGTGGACTCGACCGCACAGATACGCAGTATTTT
v_call: TRBV19
clone_size: -
d_call: -
j_call: TRBJ2-3

cdr3_aa: CASSQDRGSSYEQYF
cdr3_nt: TGTGCCAGCTCTCAGGACAGGGGGTCTTCCTACGAGCAGTACTTC
v_call: TRBV7-2
clone_size: once
d_call: TRBD1
j_call: TRBJ2-7

cdr3_aa: CASSLLADTTEAFF
cdr3_nt: TGTGCCAGCAGCTTACTGGCAGACACAACTGAAGCTTTCTTT
v_call: TRBV7-2
clone_size: -
d_call: -
j_call: TRBJ1-1

cdr3_aa: CASSPWGGTGVYF
cdr3_nt: TGTGCCAGCAGTCCGTGGGGGGGGACAGGGGTCTATTTT
v_call: TRBV6-5
clone_size: -
d_call: TRBD1
j_call: TRBJ2-3

cdr3_aa: CASSSRTVNTEAFF
cdr3_nt: TGTGCCAGCAGCTCCCGGACAGTGAACACTGAAGCTTTCTTT
v_call: TRBV7-2
clone_size: -
d_call: -
j_call: TRBJ1-1

cdr3_aa: CASSLKRGGYEQYF
cdr3_nt: TGTGCCAGCTCCCTTAAGCGGGGGGGCTACGAGCAGTACTTC
v_call: TRBV27
clone_size: -
d_call: TRBD2
j_call: TRBJ2-7

cdr3_aa: CASSDRGGNTIYF
cdr3_nt: TGTGCCAGCAGCGACAGGGGCGGGAACACCATATATTTT
v_call: TRBV9
clone_size: -
d_call: TRBD1
j_call: TRBJ1-3

cdr3_aa: CATGTSKDGTTNYGYTF
cdr3_nt: TGTGCCACAGGGACCTCCAAGGACGGGACTACTAACTATGGCTACACCTTC
v_call: TRBV5-4
clone_size: -
d_call: -
j_call: TRBJ1-2

cdr3_aa: CASSQFPRGATNEKLFF
cdr3_nt: TGCGCCAGCAGCCAATTCCCTCGAGGTGCAACTAATGAAAAACTGTTTTTT
v_call: TRBV4-1
clone_size: -
d_call: -
j_call: TRBJ1-4

cdr3_aa: CASRIQVVNTEAFF
cdr3_nt: TGTGCCAGCAGGATCCAGGTGGTGAACACTGAAGCTTTCTTT
v_call: TRBV28
clone_size: -
d_call: -
j_call: TRBJ1-1

cdr3_aa: CASSSDPNTEAFF
cdr3_nt: TGTGCCAGTAGTTCAGATCCGAACACTGAAGCTTTCTTT
v_call: TRBV19
clone_size: once
d_call: -
j_call: TRBJ1-1

cdr3_aa: CATRLAGGRTDTQYF
cdr3_nt: TGTGCCACGCGACTAGCGGGGGGTAGAACGGATACGCAGTATTTT
v_call: TRBV6-5
clone_size: once
d_call: TRBD2
j_call: TRBJ2-3

cdr3_aa: CASSPDRGGQFF
cdr3_nt: TGTGCCAGCAGCCCCGACAGGGGTGGGCAGTTCTTC
v_call: TRBV9
clone_size: few
d_call: TRBD1
j_call: TRBJ2-1

cdr3_aa: CASSLDQGRNEQFF
cdr3_nt: TGTGCCAGCAGCTTAGACCAGGGGCGGAATGAGCAGTTCTTC
v_call: TRBV7-9
clone_size: once
d_call: -
j_call: TRBJ2-1

cdr3_aa: CASSLGLTAEKLFF
cdr3_nt: TGTGCCAGCAGCTTAGGGCTCACAGCTGAAAAACTGTTTTTT
v_call: TRBV7-9
clone_size: -
d_call: -
j_call: TRBJ1-4

cdr3_aa: CASSDQRLLVKQYF
cdr3_nt: TGTGCCAGCAGTGACCAGCGGTTGCTGGTCAAGCAGTACTTC
v_call: TRBV6-1
clone_size: few
d_call: -
j_call: TRBJ2-7

cdr3_aa: CASRYDRGTEAFF
cdr3_nt: TGTGCCAGCAGGTACGACAGGGGCACTGAAGCTTTCTTT
v_call: TRBV6-5
clone_size: -
d_call: TRBD1
j_call: TRBJ1-1

cdr3_aa: CASSFTSGTDTQYF
cdr3_nt: TGTGCCAGCAGCTTTACTAGCGGCACAGATACGCAGTATTTT
v_call: TRBV11-3
clone_size: -
d_call: TRBD2
j_call: TRBJ2-3

cdr3_aa: CASSKPGLAYEQYF
cdr3_nt: TGTGCCAGCAGTAAGCCGGGACTAGCATACGAGCAGTACTTC
v_call: TRBV25-1
clone_size: few
d_call: TRBD2
j_call: TRBJ2-7

cdr3_aa: CASSQDLVRVVPGELFF
cdr3_nt: TGCGCCAGCAGCCAAGATCTGGTCAGGGTGGTGCCCGGGGAGCTGTTTTTT
v_call: TRBV4-3
clone_size: -
d_call: -
j_call: TRBJ2-2

cdr3_aa: CATSRGSGGGRTDTQYF
cdr3_nt: TGTGCCACCAGCAGGGGCTCTGGCGGGGGTAGGACAGATACGCAGTATTTT
v_call: TRBV15
clone_size: -
d_call: TRBD2
j_call: TRBJ2-3

cdr3_aa: CASRQGVRGYPYEQYF
cdr3_nt: TGTGCCAGCAGACAAGGGGTACGGGGGTACCCCTACGAGCAGTACTTC
v_call: TRBV7-3
clone_size: few
d_call: -
j_call: TRBJ2-7

cdr3_aa: CASSPHAGRVSGNTIYF
cdr3_nt: TGTGCCAGCAGCCCCCATGCGGGGCGGGTCTCTGGAAACACCATATATTTT
v_call: TRBV7-2
clone_size: many
d_call: -
j_call: TRBJ1-3

cdr3_aa: CASRPGTGGRSAFNSPLHF
cdr3_nt: TGTGCCAGCAGGCCCGGGACAGGGGGCCGCAGCGCCTTTAATTCACCCCTCCACTTT
v_call: TRBV5-5
clone_size: -
d_call: TRBD1
j_call: TRBJ1-6

cdr3_aa: CASRKDRGVSEQYF
cdr3_nt: TGTGCCAGCAGGAAGGACAGGGGTGTGAGCGAGCAGTACTTC
v_call: TRBV2
clone_size: -
d_call: TRBD1
j_call: TRBJ2-7

cdr3_aa: CASSEIGGDTDTQYF
cdr3_nt: TGTGCCAGCAGTGAAATCGGGGGAGACACAGATACGCAGTATTTT
v_call: TRBV2
clone_size: -
d_call: -
j_call: TRBJ2-3